This entry concerns a single T cell receptor (beta chain). Its antigen is unknown. TCRdb's copy holds only in-frame clones and misses some; the assay was immunoSEQ multiplex PCR. This table has some 97,000 clones, 94% appearing once. The sample comes from a study of siplizumab effects on memory and regulatory T cells. This CDR3 comprises 18 residues. Germline V CDR1 and CDR2: SGHDN, FVKESK. Trimming took 1 base from V and 2 from J; bases not matched to a gene: 13. Study results and limitations: Naive T cells appeared more varied than memory cells and looked like key alloresponse contributors. Treatment with siplizumab left mappable alloreactive CD4+ clones averaging about 63% Treg-derived, compared with about 27% in controls. Unstimulated subsets accounted for the mapping of only a minor share of the clones that were alloreactive. Roughly 80-97% of proliferating CD4+ or CD8+ clones defied assignment to a naive or memory phenotype.

The V and J genes are TRBV14 and TRBJ2-7; 8 bases line up with TRBD2. The sequenced material came from Tregs sorted from blood. This clonotype was sampled from a human donor in good health. The CDR3 nucleotides are TGTGCCAGCAGCCAAGCCACGTCCTTCGGGGGGGATCCCTACGAGCAGTACTTC. This sequence encodes CASSQATSFGGDPYEQYF.